This T cell receptor beta chain was captured in a study of T cells in Graves' hyperthyroidism and ophthalmopathy. Researchers took RNA transcripts and amplified the TCR beta CDR3 regions from them. First-round RT-PCR with HTBI primers amplified the TCR CDR3 region. Each CDR3 protein gets one entry after TCRdb re-called the multiplex PCR reads with MiXCR. The sample contains a few hundred thousand distinct CDR3 sequences, approximately 17% of which appear only once. As to this clonotype: Its antigen is unknown. A much larger clone is a single base away; this may be a read error.

Study-wide results and limits: Ophthalmopathy was told apart from stable hyperthyroidism by a 13 V-J model. It was a median about 6 months before onset that the model predicted ophthalmopathy.

Each 10 ml fresh peripheral blood draw supplied the PBMCs. The CDR3 length is 15 residues. The chain joins TRBV12-3 or TRBV12-4 to TRBJ1-5; tentative D call: TRBD1 (5 bases). This clonotype was obtained from a woman under 30 with Graves' ophthalmopathy. Sequenced material: blood. CDR3 residues: CTSSLGDGDHQPQHF. The CDR3 nucleotides read TGTACCAGCAGTTTAGGGGACGGTGACCATCAGCCCCAGCATTTT.